The subject of this entry is one T cell receptor beta chain. Its antigen is still unknown. No much larger clone exists at a distance of one base, and base qualities are not known. In Seattle, one collaborating source enrolled patients while the infection was active and tracked those patients longitudinally over the course of disease. Whole blood was collected in K2EDTA tubes by collaborating institutions according to the institutions' own protocols. For TCRbeta analysis, collaborators shipped samples as frozen whole blood, isolated PBMCs, or DNA extracted from either of those sample types. TCRbeta CDR3 regions were amplified from genomic DNA by means of the immunoSEQ Assay, a bias-controlled multiplex PCR. On the authors' methods: Within the assay, amplification of reference gene primers was used to estimate how many nucleated cells each sample contained. To quantify the absolute abundance of each unique TCRbeta CDR3 rearrangement, sequence reads were collapsed and filtered. For each sample, productive Simpson clonality was calculated as the square root of Simpson's diversity index over productive rearrangements. TCRdb took this table from immuneACCESS and kept in-frame rearrangements with V and J called. Such tables lack part of the clones; where checked against another copy, unresolved V genes explain under half of the gap, and the rest is unexplained. That table supplies the V and J calls and clone size; D and trimming were determined from the DNA. This sample lists 150,000 to 200,000 clones; 82% were detected once. The leading ten clones occupy under 9% of the sample.

This sample is drawn from a study of blood T cell repertoires in COVID-19 (dated by TCRdb to the early 2020s). Regarding the study in general: Samples from collaborators originated in the United States, Italy and Spain and spanned both the acute and convalescent phases of COVID-19. Where available, HLA class I and class II types were obtained from metadata supplied by the sample provider rather than from assay-based typing. The material from the prospective study consisted of cDNA or gDNA derived from T cells, B-cell-depleted T cells, or PBMCs. Samples were obtained from the ongoing ImmuneRACE study (first 160 participants) and from about 1,300 subjects provided by 6 global collaborators. The repertoires were made available in a free public database intended to serve as a resource for research on the immune response to SARS-CoV-2. The dataset comprised deeply sampled blood TCRbeta repertoires from subjects exposed to, actively infected with, or recovered from COVID-19. Sample metadata almost always included a de-identified subject ID, COVID-19 status, age in years and sex.

The research as a whole found: How much clinical and demographic metadata was included differed by source and by participant, and the metadata was provided uncurated.

From the germline V gene, CDR1 is SGHAT and CDR2 is FQNNGV. V loses 3 bases of germline sequence and J loses 0 bases, and the interval between the two ends is 14 bases. The CDR3 spans 16 residues, from the cysteine through the phenylalanine. The CDR3 DNA has 48 bases and is translated from base 1. The V and J genes are TRBV11-2 and TRBJ1-2; perhaps TRBD1 is the D gene, with 5 bases matching. The sequenced sample was peripheral blood. This receptor was taken from a woman in her forties with COVID-19, enrolled during active disease. CDR3 region: CASSFLSRVANYGYTF. The DNA sequence is given as TGTGCCAGCAGCTTCTTATCCAGGGTAGCTAACTATGGCTACACCTTC.